The 31 T cell receptor beta chains reported below all come from one sample, sequenced in a study of technical replicates of blood from several donors. Using immunoSEQ multiplex PCR, the repertoire was profiled, and TCRdb retains in-frame clones only, with some absent. Among 84,000 or so clones, about 92% were seen once, and the ten largest hold roughly 0.26%. The sequencing input was T cells isolated from PBMCs. The source of these receptors is a human donor in good health.

The chain has TRBV29-1 and TRBJ2-5, with 10 bases that match TRBD2. Looked up from germline, CDR1 is SQVTM and CDR2 is ANQGSEA. CDR3 length: 12 residues. Trimming removed 8 bases from V and 4 bases from J; junction bases left unmatched: 4. In DNA, the CDR3 is TGCAGCTTAGCGGGGGGTGGAGAGACCCAGTACTTC. Translated, it gives CSLAGGGETQYF.

J is TRBJ2-3 and V is TRBV12-5; 7 nucleotides line up with TRBD1. V lost 3 bases, J lost 0 bases, and 27 bases stayed unmatched. The CDR3 consists of 23 residues. The germline V gene has CDR1 LGHNT and CDR2 FRNRAP. CDR3: CASGFKFLGLSQGVTLSTDTQYF. The DNA for the CDR3 is TGTGCTAGTGGTTTCAAATTCCTGGGGCTTAGTCAGGGGGTAACCCTCAGCACAGATACGCAGTATTTT.

The genes are TRBV28 and TRBJ2-1; TRBD1 aligns across 10 bases. The CDR3 covers 16 residues. Germline V gives CDR1 MDHEN, CDR2 SYDVKM. V lost 5 bases and J lost 4; bases outside the gene matches: 8. The CDR3 region has the DNA TGTGCCAGCAGTCGCGCGGACAGGGGGAAATACAATGAGCAGTTCTTC. Translated, it gives CASSRADRGKYNEQFF.

This clone showed up just once. This sequence joins TRBV19 and TRBJ2-1, with TRBD2 identical over 14 bases. From germline, CDR1 is LNHDA and CDR2 SQIVND (reference sequence). J lost 2 bases, V lost 2 bases, and 11 bases had no gene match. This CDR3 is built from 20 residues. The CDR3 DNA is TGTGCCAGTAGTATACCTCCTAAGACTAGCGGGGGGGCTGCCTACAATGAGCAGTTCTTC. As protein: CASSIPPKTSGGAAYNEQFF.

The chain employs TRBV21-1 and TRBJ2-5; TRBD1, the D gene given by the table, was not confirmed from the DNA. TRBV21-1 is marked as a pseudogene. The CDR3 runs to 13 residues. CDR3 sequence reads: CASSKWPVETQYF. The DNA for the CDR3 is TGTGCCAGCAGCAAGTGGCCTGTTGAGACCCAGTACTTC.

The V call is TRBV19, the J call TRBJ2-7; 10 nucleotides agree with TRBD2. The CDR3 covers 15 residues. CDR1 and CDR2 (germline): LNHDA, SQIVND (reference sequence). Germline trimming cut 3 bases from V and 3 bases from J; bases unmatched to any gene: 5. CDR3 nucleotides: TGTGCCAGTAGTATTACAAGACTAGCGGGCTACGAGCAGTACTTC. Its translation: CASSITRLAGYEQYF.

The chain is built from TRBV19 and TRBJ2-7, with 12 bases aligning to TRBD2. The germline gives CDR1 LNHDA, CDR2 SQIVND (reference sequence). V was pared by 6 bases and J by 5 bases, with 8 bases of the junction left unmatched. There are 15 residues in the CDR3. CDR3 DNA sequence: TGTGCCAGTAGCAGAAGACTAGCGGGAGCCAACGAGCAGTACTTC. Amino acids: CASSRRLAGANEQYF.

The V gene is TRBV7-9, the J gene TRBJ2-5, with D maybe TRBD2 (5 bases). V was pared by 1 base and J by 4 bases, with 10 bases between. Germline loops: CDR1 SEHNR, CDR2 FQNEAQ (reference sequence). CDR3 length equals 14 residues. CDR3 protein: CASSLGTGLETQYF. The CDR3 DNA reads TGTGCCAGCAGCTTAGGTACGGGGTTAGAGACCCAGTACTTC.

The chain joins TRBV11-2 to TRBJ1-3; TRBD1 is a possible D gene (5 bases). The germline CDR1 and CDR2 sequences are SGHAT and FQNNGV. CDR3 length equals 15 residues. Between the trimmed V and J ends, which lost 2 bases and 2 bases, there was a span of 10 bases. CDR3 bases: TGTGCCAGCAGCTTAAGAGGCAGGGCTGGAAACACCATATATTTT. Translated, it gives CASSLRGRAGNTIYF. Filled out from reference TRBV11-2 and TRBJ1-3, the complete variable domain reads EAGVAQSPRYKIIEKRQSVAFWCNPISGHATLYWYQQILGQGPKLLIQFQNNGVVDDSQLPKDRFSAERLKGVDSTLKIQPAKLEDSAVYLCASSLRGRAGNTIYFGEGSWLTVV.

The CDR3 DNA sequence: TGCGCCAGCAGCTTTGGACAGGGGGTTGAAACCGATGGCTACACCTTC. This sequence encodes CASSFGQGVETDGYTF. The V call is TRBV5-1, the J call TRBJ1-2; 10 positions agree with TRBD1. The length of the CDR3 is 16 residues. V trimming: 2 bases; J trimming: 6 bases; junction bases outside the gene matches: 10. Germline values: CDR1 SGHRS, CDR2 YFSETQ.

In its sample, this clone was seen once. The rearrangement uses TRBV6-5 and TRBJ2-4; D ambiguous. The CDR3 has 15 amino acids. Germline CDR1 MNHEY, CDR2 SVGAGI. Trimming cost V 2 bases and J 3 bases, with 11 bases left between them. Here the CDR3 reads CASSYGQRGKNIQYF. CDR3 nucleotide sequence: TGTGCCAGCAGTTACGGCCAGCGAGGCAAAAACATTCAGTACTTC.

V usage is TRBV19 and J usage is TRBJ2-5; D is perhaps TRBD2 (5 bases). CDR1 is LNHDA, CDR2 SQIVND, per germline (reference sequence). This CDR3 has 14 residues. Trimming removed 6 bases from V and 7 bases from J, with 18 bases in between. CDR3 protein: CASSLVGVPRTQYF. The CDR3, as DNA: TGTGCCAGTAGCCTAGTCGGGGTTCCCCGGACCCAGTACTTC.

The chain employs TRBV2 and TRBJ2-5; 7 nucleotides match TRBD1. Germline CDR1 reads SNHLY; CDR2 reads FYNNEI. This CDR3 has 12 residues. Losses at the gene ends were 6 bases for V and 2 bases for J; bases not matched to a gene: 0. CDR3 loop: CASRDRQETQYF. CDR3 sequence (DNA): TGTGCCAGCAGGGACAGGCAAGAGACCCAGTACTTC.

The rearrangement links TRBV4-2 to TRBJ2-2; D gene uncertain. V gave up 0 bases and J gave up 1 base, with 9 bases separating them. The CDR3 extends over 16 amino acids. The germline V gene has CDR1 LGHNA and CDR2 YNFKEQ. CDR3 protein: CASSQDQPGNTGELFF. The CDR3, as DNA: TGTGCCAGCAGCCAAGATCAACCCGGGAACACCGGGGAGCTGTTTTTT.

CDR3 nucleotides: TGCGCCAGCAGCGGCGGGGGGCCGTCTGAAGCTTTCTTT. Translating gives CASSGGGPSEAFF. The chain combines TRBV4-1 with TRBJ1-1, with D possibly TRBD1 on 6 matching bases. V dropped 5 bases and J dropped 6 bases, with 13 bases sitting between them. The CDR3 has 13 amino acids. CDR1 and CDR2 from the germline V gene are MGHRA and YSYEKL.

The chain employs TRBV28 and TRBJ1-2; D might be TRBD1 (5 bases). Germline CDR1 MDHEN, CDR2 SYDVKM. The CDR3 spans 14 residues. V gave up 8 bases and J gave up 0 bases, with 13 bases separating them. The CDR3 nucleotides are TGTGCCAGCCTCGGGGGGACGACTAACTATGGCTACACCTTC. Its translation: CASLGGTTNYGYTF.

This chain joins TRBV4-1 and TRBJ2-7, with 7 bases that match TRBD1. This CDR3 has 15 amino acids. From germline, CDR1 is MGHRA and CDR2 YSYEKL. Losses at the gene ends were 0 bases for V and 3 bases for J; bases not matched to a gene: 5. CDR3 sequence (DNA): TGCGCCAGCAGCCAAGACATACAGGGGATCTACGAGCAGTACTTC. It specifies CASSQDIQGIYEQYF.

This clone was counted a single time. The J gene is TRBJ2-1, the V gene TRBV11-2; 9 bases map to TRBD2. V lost 5 bases to trimming and J lost 0 bases; unmatched junction nucleotides: 8. Looked up from germline, CDR1 is SGHAT and CDR2 is FQNNGV. This CDR3 comprises 17 residues. CDR3 sequence (DNA): TGTGCCAGCAGCCCTCCCAGCGGGGGGCTCTCCTACAATGAGCAGTTCTTC. Translated, it gives CASSPPSGGLSYNEQFF.

As regards this clone: Its ends do not fully match the called genes, so a read error is possible. The genes are TRBV7-9 and TRBJ2-7, with a possible D match to TRBD2 (6 bases). CDR1 and CDR2 from the germline V gene are SEHNR and FQNEAQ (reference sequence). The CDR3 spans 18 residues. CDR3 amino acids: CASSLLVTPYSAPGLTFF. The CDR3 DNA sequence: TGTGCCAGCAGCTTATTGGTTACACCCTACTCGGCGCCGGGACTTACTTTCTTC. Together with reference TRBV7-9 and TRBJ2-7, the CDR3 gives the full variable domain: DTGVSQNPRHKITKRGQNVTFRCDPISEHNRLYWYRQTLGQGPEFLTYFQNEAQLEKSRLLSDRFSAERPKGSFSTLEIQRTEQGDSAMYLCASSLLVTPYSAPGLTFFGPGTRLTVT.

The chain carries TRBV30 and TRBJ1-1; D ambiguous. V gave up 5 bases and J gave up 4 bases, with 17 bases separating them. The CDR3 is made up of 14 amino acids. Germline assignment: CDR1 GTSNPN and CDR2 SVGIG (reference sequence). CDR3 amino acids: CAWFSDTWATEAFF. CDR3 nucleotides: TGTGCCTGGTTCTCCGATACATGGGCCACTGAAGCTTTCTTT.

A few counts support this clone. The CDR3 nucleotides read TGTGCCAGCAGCTTAAACTCGGCGGGGAAAGCCGGGGAGCTGTTTTTT. Translated, it gives CASSLNSAGKAGELFF. The chain couples TRBV7-3 to TRBJ2-2; possibly TRBD2 for D (6 bases). CDR1 SGHTA and CDR2 FQGTGA come from the germline V gene. Between the trimmed V and J ends, which lost 1 base and 6 bases, there was a span of 15 bases. The CDR3 loop spans 16 amino acids.

V and J are TRBV6-6 and TRBJ1-3, with D possibly TRBD1 on 5 matching bases. The CDR3 runs to 13 residues. Germline loops: CDR1 MNHNY, CDR2 SVGAGI (reference sequence). The V gene lost 3 bases and the J gene lost 5 bases, with 8 bases spanning the gap. For the CDR3, the DNA is TGTGCCAGCAGTTATAGGGGCAGAAACACCATATATTTT. It is translated as CASSYRGRNTIYF.

The CDR3 spells CASSQDRGFETQYF. CDR3 nucleotide sequence: TGCGCCAGCAGCCAAGATCGGGGGTTCGAGACCCAGTACTTC. The chain joins TRBV4-1 to TRBJ2-5; perhaps TRBD2 as D (6 bases). V was clipped by 0 bases and J by 5 bases, with 10 bases between them. This CDR3 contains 14 residues. CDR1 and CDR2 from the germline V gene are MGHRA and YSYEKL.

The chain carries TRBV28 and TRBJ1-2, with 7 bases matching TRBD1. V lost 8 bases and J lost 4; bases outside the gene matches: 16. CDR1 MDHEN and CDR2 SYDVKM come from the germline V gene. There are 16 residues in the CDR3. The CDR3 loop reads CASGPTGSRDPYGYTF. The CDR3 bases are TGTGCCAGCGGCCCGACAGGGTCCCGGGATCCCTATGGCTACACCTTC.

V is TRBV7-9 and J is TRBJ2-5; D is possibly TRBD1 (6 bases). CDR3 length equals 14 residues. V was cut by 3 bases and J by 5 bases, with 13 bases left in between. Germline V gene sequence: CDR1 SEHNR, CDR2 FQNEAQ (reference sequence). CDR3 loop: CASSLLDRLETQYF. The DNA for the CDR3 is TGTGCCAGCAGCTTGCTGGACAGATTGGAGACCCAGTACTTC.

The chain joins TRBV7-9 to TRBJ1-2; D is unresolved. Trimming left V 3 bases short and J 2 bases short, with 13 bases between. Germline V gives CDR1 SEHNR, CDR2 FQNEAQ (reference sequence). The CDR3 has 15 amino acids. The CDR3 loop is CASSFTSSRNYGYTF. CDR3 DNA sequence: TGTGCCAGCAGCTTCACATCCTCCAGGAACTATGGCTACACCTTC.

J is TRBJ2-1 and V is TRBV12-5; a possible D gene is TRBD2 (6 bases). This CDR3 is 15 amino acids long. Germline assignment: CDR1 LGHNT and CDR2 FRNRAP. Between the trimmed V and J ends, which lost 5 bases and 4 bases, there was a span of 15 bases. The CDR3 sequence: CASGGPGVPYNEQFF. The DNA of the CDR3 is TGTGCTAGTGGTGGACCGGGAGTTCCGTACAATGAGCAGTTCTTC.

The chain couples TRBV6-5 to TRBJ2-2, with D possibly TRBD1 on 6 matching bases. Germline V gene data show CDR1 as MNHEY and CDR2 as SVGAGI. This CDR3 is 14 amino acids long. V was clipped by 6 bases and J by 1 base, with 9 bases between them. The CDR3 nucleotides read TGTGCCAGCAGGGGGGCGGGGAACACCGGGGAGCTGTTTTTT. Translating gives CASRGAGNTGELFF.

V and J are TRBV10-3 and TRBJ1-1; no reliable D call. The V end was cut by 7 bases, the J end by 0 bases, with 9 bases between. The V gene's germline CDR1 is ENHRY and CDR2 SYGVKD. CDR3 size: 13 residues. CDR3 bases: TGTGCCATCACTTCAGAAGTGAACACTGAAGCTTTCTTT. It is translated as CAITSEVNTEAFF.

The chain is built from TRBV5-1 and TRBJ2-7; 10 positions agree with TRBD1. Germline CDR1 is SGHRS and CDR2 is YFSETQ. V was pared by 4 bases and J by 0 bases, with 7 bases of the junction left unmatched. The CDR3 loop spans 16 amino acids. The CDR3 here is CASSPRRDRGSYEQYF. The CDR3 coding sequence is TGCGCCAGCAGCCCCAGACGGGACAGGGGCTCCTACGAGCAGTACTTC. Full variable domain (remainder filled in from reference TRBV5-1 and TRBJ2-7): KAGVTQTPRYLIKTRGQQVTLSCSPISGHRSVSWYQQTPGQGLQFLFEYFSETQRNKGNFPGRFSGRQFSNSRSEMNVSTLELGDSALYLCASSPRRDRGSYEQYFGPGTRLTVT.

This rearrangement joins TRBV5-1 to TRBJ2-1, with TRBD2 matching 7 bases. Germline V lookup: CDR1 SGHRS, CDR2 YFSETQ. This CDR3 has 17 amino acids. V trimming: 0 bases; J trimming: 6 bases; junction bases outside the gene matches: 12. CDR3 sequence reads: CASSLAPMGEGGNEQFF. The CDR3 bases are TGCGCCAGCAGCTTGGCCCCGATGGGGGAGGGAGGCAATGAGCAGTTCTTC.